This is a list of T cell receptor beta chains from one sample in a study of blood T cell repertoires in COVID-19. TCRdb's copy holds only in-frame clones and misses some; the assay was immunoSEQ multiplex PCR. Among some 170,000 clones listed, roughly 81% were seen once. What was sequenced was peripheral blood. These receptors came from a man in his forties with acute or convalescent COVID-19. Both conserved end residues are part of each CDR3. The order of the fields is clone size, J gene, D gene, V gene, CDR3 DNA, CDR3 protein. A D gene is named only where the DNA matches it firmly. Rows may omit the clone size; those that give it use once, few, many or a size class.

size: -; J: TRBJ1-1; D: -; V: TRBV5-1; DNA: TGCGCCAGCAGAGACTCGCAGGGGAACACTGAAGCTTTCTTT; CDR3: CASRDSQGNTEAFF
size: -; J: TRBJ1-2; D: TRBD1; V: TRBV11-2; DNA: TGTGCCAGCAGTTCTCTTCGGGACAGGAGTCTCACTAACTATGGCTACACCTTC; CDR3: CASSSLRDRSLTNYGYTF
size: -; J: TRBJ1-2; D: -; V: TRBV27; DNA: TGTGCCAGCAGTTTCAACAGTAACTATGGCTACACCTTC; CDR3: CASSFNSNYGYTF
size: -; J: TRBJ2-1; D: TRBD1; V: TRBV7-9; DNA: TGTGCCAGCAGCCCTGACCCGGGACAGTGGGTCAATGAGCAGTTCTTC; CDR3: CASSPDPGQWVNEQFF
size: -; J: TRBJ2-2; D: TRBD2; V: TRBV12-5; DNA: TGTGCTAGTGTGCGCGGGGGAGCGAACACCGGGGAGCTGTTTTTT; CDR3: CASVRGGANTGELFF
size: -; J: TRBJ2-1; D: TRBD1; V: TRBV4-3; DNA: TGCGCCAGCAGCCAAGACCGGACAGGGATCAATGAGCAGTTCTTC; CDR3: CASSQDRTGINEQFF
size: -; J: TRBJ2-2; D: -; V: TRBV5-1; DNA: TGCGCCAGCAGCTTCGACACCGGGGAGCTGTTTTTT; CDR3: CASSFDTGELFF
size: -; J: TRBJ1-1; D: -; V: TRBV5-4; DNA: TGTGCCAGCAGCTTAGGTTTGGGGGCGCGCACTGAAGCTTTCTTT; CDR3: CASSLGLGARTEAFF
size: once; J: TRBJ2-1; D: -; V: TRBV5-1; DNA: TGCGCCAGCAGCTTCAGGGATAATGAGCAGTTCTTC; CDR3: CASSFRDNEQFF
size: -; J: TRBJ2-7; D: TRBD1; V: TRBV30; DNA: TGTGCCTGGACCAGGACAGGGGATCCGTACGAGCAGTACTTC; CDR3: CAWTRTGDPYEQYF
size: -; J: TRBJ2-3; D: -; V: TRBV2; DNA: TGTGCCAGCAGTGGGGGTCCAGGGTACGGCACAGATACGCAGTATTTT; CDR3: CASSGGPGYGTDTQYF
size: -; J: TRBJ1-1; D: -; V: TRBV28; DNA: TGTGCCAGCAGTTTAGCCGGGAACACTGAAGCTTTCTTT; CDR3: CASSLAGNTEAFF
size: -; J: TRBJ1-5; D: TRBD1; V: TRBV27; DNA: TGTGCCAGCAGTTTCGGGACAGGGCCTAATCAGCCCCAGCATTTT; CDR3: CASSFGTGPNQPQHF
size: -; J: TRBJ1-2; D: TRBD1; V: TRBV19; DNA: TGTGCCAGTAGTGGCGGACGTACAGGGGATGGAGGCTACACCTTC; CDR3: CASSGGRTGDGGYTF
size: -; J: TRBJ1-2; D: -; V: TRBV5-1; DNA: TGCGCCAGCAGCGAAACAGCTAACTATGGCTACACCTTC; CDR3: CASSETANYGYTF
size: -; J: TRBJ1-1; D: -; V: TRBV5-5; DNA: TGTGCCAGCAGCTCCCCGGTAGGAGACACTGAAGCTTTCTTT; CDR3: CASSSPVGDTEAFF